The T cell receptor beta chain described here comes from a study of naive and memory T cell subsets. TCR cDNA received a 3' ligated oligonucleotide that carried a UMI. The CDR3 covers 15 residues. Ligated cDNA underwent four rounds of PCR with nested alpha and beta constant region primers and SP2. TCRdb itself ran the 5' RACE reads through MiXCR, one entry per CDR3 protein. The sample has tens of thousands of distinct CDR3 sequences; around 7.3% are singletons. Comment on this clonotype: Antigen unknown.

Notes on the study in general: The RNA method is potentially sensitive to activation and differentiation changes.

The receptor's source is a male donor in good health. The chain carries TRBV21-1 and TRBJ2-7; the table gives TRBD2 as D, unverified against the DNA. TRBV21-1 is termed a pseudogene. CDR3 sequence: CASSTRPPRRPGQYF. The CDR3 DNA reads TGTGCCAGCAGCACCAGACCCCCCCGACGTCCCGGGCAGTACTTC.